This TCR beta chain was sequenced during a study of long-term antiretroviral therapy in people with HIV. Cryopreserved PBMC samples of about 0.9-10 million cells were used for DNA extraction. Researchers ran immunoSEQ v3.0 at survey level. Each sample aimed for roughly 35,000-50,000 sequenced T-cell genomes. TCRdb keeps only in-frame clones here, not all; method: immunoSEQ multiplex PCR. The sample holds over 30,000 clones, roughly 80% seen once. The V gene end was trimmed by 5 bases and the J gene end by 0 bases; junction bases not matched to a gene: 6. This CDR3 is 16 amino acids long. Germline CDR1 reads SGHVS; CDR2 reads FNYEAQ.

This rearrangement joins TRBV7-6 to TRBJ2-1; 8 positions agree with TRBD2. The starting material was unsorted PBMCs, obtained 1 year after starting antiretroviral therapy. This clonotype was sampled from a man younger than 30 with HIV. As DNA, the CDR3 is TGTGCCAGCAGCGATACAAGCGGGAGCTCCTACAATGAGCAGTTCTTC. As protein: CASSDTSGSSYNEQFF.